This TCR beta chain was documented in a study of blood T cell repertoires in COVID-19 (dated by TCRdb to the early 2020s). Notes on the research overall: The collaborator samples originated in the United States, Italy and Spain and spanned the acute and convalescent phases of COVID-19. The material from the prospective study consisted of cDNA or gDNA derived from T cells, B-cell-depleted T cells, or PBMCs. Deeply sampled blood TCRbeta repertoires from subjects exposed to, actively infected with, or recovered from COVID-19 were included in the dataset. The repertoires were made available in a free public database intended to serve as a resource for research on the immune response to SARS-CoV-2. Samples came from the ongoing ImmuneRACE study (first 160 participants) plus 1,254 subjects from 6 global collaborators. A de-identified subject ID, COVID-19 status, age in years and sex were almost always included in the sample metadata. Where HLA class I and class II types were available, the types were taken from metadata supplied by the sample provider, not from assay-based typing.

Enrolling through a virtual design, the prospective study's participants ranged in age from roughly 18 to 95 years and lived across approximately 25 United States geographic areas. In the prospective study, cohorts were assigned on the basis of participant-reported clinical history obtained from a screening survey and a study questionnaire. In the prospective study, whole blood, serum and a nasopharyngeal or oropharyngeal swab were collected from each participant by mobile phlebotomists. Participants in the prospective study had the option to provide additional blood draws and questionnaires over an approximately 2-month period. Before DNA extraction, blood samples from the prospective study were shipped at room temperature or frozen. TCRbeta CDR3 regions were amplified from genomic DNA using the immunoSEQ Assay, a bias-controlled multiplex PCR. The authors' analysis ran thus. The number of nucleated cells in each sample was estimated by amplification of reference gene primers within the assay. Sequence reads were collapsed and filtered to measure the absolute abundance of every unique TCRbeta CDR3 rearrangement. For each sample, productive Simpson clonality was calculated by taking the square root of Simpson's diversity index across productive rearrangements. In its TCRdb copy, this immuneACCESS table keeps in-frame sequences only and misses some clones. Where compared with another copy, unresolved V genes explain less than half of these, and the others have no known cause. V and J calls and clone size are copied from that table; D and trimming were computed from the DNA. Counted in this sample were about 240,000 clones; 86% of them appeared once. The ten largest clones capture roughly 3.1% of the sample.

What the authors observed across the whole study: The amount of clinical and demographic metadata varied by source and participant and was provided uncurated.

Trimming removed 2 bases from V and 7 bases from J, leaving 9 bases between the germline ends. The CDR3, cysteine through phenylalanine, is 13 amino acids long. CDR3 DNA only is kept here, 39 bases in frame from base 1. The germline V gene specifies LGHNT as CDR1 and FRNRAP as CDR2. This clone was detected only once. The antigen this receptor binds is unknown. Per-base qualities were not stored, and no clone one base away is much larger. The rearrangement joined TRBV12-5 to TRBJ2-1; the D gene is perhaps TRBD2, from 6 matching bases. The sequenced sample consisted of PBMCs or T cells enriched from blood (not recorded which). The TCR comes from a woman aged 40-49 years with acute COVID-19. CDR3 sequence: CASGLWGVNEQFF. The DNA reads as follows: TGTGCTAGTGGTTTGTGGGGGGTGAATGAGCAGTTCTTC. With the portions outside the CDR3 filled from the reference TRBV12-5 and TRBJ2-1 genes, the complete variable region becomes DARVTQTPRHKVTEMGQEVTMRCQPILGHNTVFWYRQTMMQGLELLAYFRNRAPLDDSGMPKDRFSAEMPDATLATLKIQPSEPRDSAVYFCASGLWGVNEQFFGPGTRLTVL.